The 15 T cell receptor beta chains below were found in one sample sequenced in a study of follicular helper T cells after annual influenza vaccination. Sequencing was performed with immunoSEQ multiplex PCR; in TCRdb, only in-frame clones are kept and a portion is missing. The sample lists about 27,000 clones; roughly 80% were seen once. The time point was: 2014-2015 season, pre-vaccination. Source: CXCR5+ CD38- circulating T follicular helper cells from blood, taken on the day of influenza vaccination. Subset: circulating Tfh, non-naive CD4+CXCR5+PD-1+ (ICOS+CD38+ or ICOS-CD38-). The receptors shown here come from an adult who received the influenza vaccine.

The genes are TRBV7-2 and TRBJ1-6; D is undetermined. This CDR3 comprises 14 residues. Germline lookup yields CDR1 SGHTA and CDR2 FQGNSA. Trimming took 3 bases from V and 8 from J, leaving 11 bases between them. Here the CDR3 DNA reads TGTGCCAGCAGCTTTAAACATAGCGATTCACCCCTCCACTTT. As protein: CASSFKHSDSPLHF.

The V and J genes are TRBV30 and TRBJ2-2; 9 bases map to TRBD1. Trimming removed 5 bases from V and 4 bases from J; junction bases left unmatched: 8. There are 15 residues in the CDR3. The germline V gene has CDR1 GTSNPN and CDR2 SVGIG (reference sequence). The CDR3 DNA is TGTGCCTGGGGGACAGGGAGGTTCGGCACCGGGGAGCTGTTTTTT. Its translation: CAWGTGRFGTGELFF. Combining the CDR3 with reference TRBV30 and TRBJ2-2 gives the whole variable domain SQTIHQWPATLVQPVGSPLSLECTVEGTSNPNLYWYRQAAGRGLQLLFYSVGIGQISSEVPQNLSASRPQDRQFILSSKKLLLSDSGFYLCAWGTGRFGTGELFFGEGSRLTVL.

This chain links TRBV19 with TRBJ1-1, with 7 positions matching TRBD1. The V segment lost 8 bases and the J segment 0 bases; nucleotides outside the gene matches: 3. The V gene's germline CDR1 is LNHDA and CDR2 SQIVND (reference sequence). The CDR3 sequence is 13 residues long. As DNA, the CDR3 is TGTGCCAGTCTCGACAGGGTGAACACTGAAGCTTTCTTT. It encodes CASLDRVNTEAFF. Variable domain in full (rest from reference TRBV19 and TRBJ1-1): DGGITQSPKYLFRKEGQNVTLSCEQNLNHDAMYWYRQDPGQGLRLIYYSQIVNDFQKGDIAEGYSVSREKKESFPLTVTSAQKNPTAFYLCASLDRVNTEAFFGQGTRLTVV.

The V call is TRBV6-6, the J call TRBJ1-2, with TRBD1 identical over 8 bases. Germline loops: CDR1 MNHNY, CDR2 SVGAGI (reference sequence). This CDR3 comprises 15 residues. The junction had 11 bases not matched to a gene; V was cut back by 5 bases and J by 6 bases. This CDR3 is CASSARGRESDGYTF. CDR3 nucleotides: TGTGCCAGCAGTGCCAGGGGGCGGGAGAGCGATGGCTACACCTTC.

This clone is a singleton in its sample. V gene TRBV15 combines with J gene TRBJ2-2; unclear D gene. CDR1 is LNHNV and CDR2 is YYDKDF in the germline V gene (reference sequence). The V gene lost 2 bases and the J gene lost 6 bases, with 16 bases spanning the gap. This CDR3 has 16 residues. In DNA form, the CDR3 reads TGTGCCACCAGCAGACGTTCGACCCTGAGGTCCGGGGAGCTGTTTTTT. As protein: CATSRRSTLRSGELFF.

The chain is built from TRBV27 and TRBJ2-7; TRBD2 is a possible D gene (6 bases). V lost 5 bases, J lost 1 base, and 12 bases lay in between. The V gene's germline CDR1 is MNHEY and CDR2 SMNVEV (reference sequence). The CDR3 loop spans 14 amino acids. The chain's CDR3 is CASSREPGSYEQYF. The CDR3 DNA reads TGTGCCAGCAGTCGGGAGCCGGGATCCTACGAGCAGTACTTC.

The rearrangement uses TRBV5-4 and TRBJ2-7; weak D call: TRBD1 (5 bases). The ends were cut back, 2 bases at V and 3 bases at J, with 15 bases in the middle. The CDR3 loop spans 15 amino acids. In germline, CDR1 is SGHNT, CDR2 YYREEE (reference sequence). The CDR3 nucleotides read TGTGCCAGCAGCTTCAGAAGGGGTCAAAGCTACGAGCAGTACTTC. Residues: CASSFRRGQSYEQYF. Full variable domain (remainder filled in from reference TRBV5-4 and TRBJ2-7): ETGVTQSPTHLIKTRGQQVTLRCSSQSGHNTVSWYQQALGQGPQFIFQYYREEENGRGNFPPRFSGLQFPNYSSELNVNALELDDSALYLCASSFRRGQSYEQYFGPGTRLTVT.

V gene TRBV2 combines with J gene TRBJ2-5, with D tentatively TRBD1 (5 bases). Germline-derived CDR1 and CDR2 are SNHLY and FYNNEI. The V end was cut by 5 bases, the J end by 1 base, with 8 bases between. The CDR3 runs 13 residues. In DNA form, the CDR3 reads TGTGCCAGCAGTAGGGGTGGCCAAGAGACCCAGTACTTC. This sequence encodes CASSRGGQETQYF.

The rearrangement joins TRBV19 to TRBJ2-3, with 11 bases identical to TRBD2. Germline CDR1 LNHDA, CDR2 SQIVND (reference sequence). V lost 0 bases to trimming and J lost 0 bases; unmatched junction nucleotides: 8. The CDR3 runs to 19 residues. DNA of the CDR3: TGTGCCAGTAGTATAGATCCTCCTGGGACTAGCGGCAGCACAGATACGCAGTATTTT. It encodes CASSIDPPGTSGSTDTQYF.

V usage is TRBV6-5 and J usage is TRBJ2-7, with D possibly matching TRBD1 (5 bases). Trimming cost V 5 bases and J 2 bases, with 16 bases left between them. CDR1 and CDR2 from the germline V gene are MNHEY and SVGAGI. The CDR3 is 15 residues long. The CDR3 DNA sequence: TGTGCCAGCAGTCAAGACAGCCCTGGACCCTACGAGCAGTACTTC. Protein product: CASSQDSPGPYEQYF.

This sequence joins TRBV7-3 and TRBJ1-1; 9 nucleotides match TRBD1. The CDR3 spans 13 residues. Trimming removed 5 bases from V and 8 bases from J; junction bases left unmatched: 6. CDR1 and CDR2 (germline): SGHTA, FQGTGA. CDR3 sequence (DNA): TGTGCCAGCAGCCTACAGGGACAGGGCGAAGCTTTCTTT. The encoded protein is CASSLQGQGEAFF.

The V gene is TRBV30, the J gene TRBJ1-4; perhaps TRBD1 as D (6 bases). The V end lost 6 bases, the J end lost 8 bases, and 19 bases lay between the germline ends. The length of the CDR3 is 14 residues. Germline CDR1 and CDR2: GTSNPN and SVGIG (reference sequence). CDR3 protein: CACPGGSGEEKLFF. The CDR3 bases are TGTGCCTGCCCGGGGGGATCAGGGGAAGAAAAACTGTTTTTT. The whole variable domain, filled in from reference TRBV30 and TRBJ1-4, reads SQTIHQWPATLVQPVGSPLSLECTVEGTSNPNLYWYRQAAGRGLQLLFYSVGIGQISSEVPQNLSASRPQDRQFILSSKKLLLSDSGFYLCACPGGSGEEKLFFGSGTQLSVL.

V gene TRBV29-1 combines with J gene TRBJ2-7; 7 nucleotides match TRBD2. The CDR3 sequence is 13 residues long. V shed 7 bases, J shed 2 bases, and the junction held 8 bases outside the gene matches. CDR1 SQVTM and CDR2 ANQGSEA come from the germline V gene. The CDR3 DNA reads as TGCAGCGGGCAGGGTGGGGGGGCCTACGAGCAGTACTTC. Translated, it gives CSGQGGGAYEQYF.

This sequence joins TRBV6-5 and TRBJ2-5; possible D gene TRBD2, 7 bases. Per germline, CDR1 MNHEY and CDR2 SVGAGI. The CDR3 spans 15 residues. Trimming removed 4 bases at V and 7 bases at J, with 19 bases between. CDR3 sequence: CASSSKVGGGLTQYF. The CDR3 region has the DNA TGTGCCAGCAGTTCCAAGGTGGGAGGGGGATTGACCCAGTACTTC.

The CDR3 spells CASSLISSETQYF. CDR3 nucleotide sequence: TGTGCCAGCAGCTTGATTAGCTCAGAGACCCAGTACTTC. The chain joins TRBV7-9 to TRBJ2-5, with D unclear. This CDR3 is 13 amino acids long. Between the trimmed V and J ends, which lost 3 bases and 4 bases, there was a span of 9 bases. Germline-derived CDR1 and CDR2 are SEHNR and FQNEAQ (reference sequence).